The 8 T cell receptor beta chains listed next were all sequenced from one sample in a study of T cell responses to AZD1222 COVID-19 vaccine. TCRdb's table, derived via immunoSEQ multiplex PCR, lists solely in-frame clones and lacks some. The sample records 180,000 or so clones, 80% to 95% being singletons. Here the sequenced sample was peripheral blood, taken 28 days after the second AZD1222 dose. The receptor set was obtained from an adult who received the AZD1222 COVID-19 vaccine.

The chain combines TRBV9 with TRBJ1-1, with D perhaps TRBD1 (5 bases). Germline V gives CDR1 SGDLS, CDR2 YYNGEE. This CDR3 is built from 13 residues. Trimming shortened V by 0 bases and J by 3 bases, and 6 bases separated the two germline ends. CDR3 DNA sequence: TGTGCCAGCAGCGTAGCCAGGGACACTGAAGCTTTCTTT. Its protein product is CASSVARDTEAFF. Looking up the rest from reference TRBV9 and TRBJ1-1 gives the full variable domain: DSGVTQTPKHLITATGQRVTLRCSPRSGDLSVYWYQQSLDQGLQFLIQYYNGEERAKGNILERFSAQQFPDLHSELNLSSLELGDSALYFCASSVARDTEAFFGQGTRLTVV.

V gene TRBV12-3 or TRBV12-4 combines with J gene TRBJ1-1; no definite D call. CDR3 length equals 13 residues. V dropped 2 bases and J dropped 1 base, with 5 bases sitting between them. CDR3 nucleotide sequence: TGTGCCAGCAGTTTACAGGCGAACACTGAAGCTTTCTTT. This sequence encodes CASSLQANTEAFF.

The sample holds one count of this clone. This rearrangement joins TRBV6-1 to TRBJ1-1; D gene unclear. This CDR3 comprises 16 residues. Per the germline V gene, CDR1 is MNHNS and CDR2 is SASEGT. The germline V and J ends were trimmed by 4 bases and 4 bases, with 19 bases remaining between them. In nucleotides, the CDR3 is TGTGCCAGCAGTGGGATCAGGATTAGGGTGGGCACTGAAGCTTTCTTT. It specifies CASSGIRIRVGTEAFF.

The gene calls are TRBV5-1 and TRBJ1-3; D remains unclear. With 4 bases removed from V and 1 base from J, the gap between germline ends came to 15 bases. The CDR3 consists of 16 residues. Germline V gene lookup returns CDR1 SGHRS and CDR2 YFSETQ. The CDR3 spells CASSQTGSDSGNTIYF. CDR3 in DNA: TGCGCCAGCAGCCAAACCGGGAGTGATTCTGGAAACACCATATATTTT. Combining the CDR3 with reference TRBV5-1 and TRBJ1-3 gives the whole variable domain KAGVTQTPRYLIKTRGQQVTLSCSPISGHRSVSWYQQTPGQGLQFLFEYFSETQRNKGNFPGRFSGRQFSNSRSEMNVSTLELGDSALYLCASSQTGSDSGNTIYFGEGSWLTVV.

This clone appeared a few times. The rearrangement joins TRBV11-2 to TRBJ1-5, with D uncertain. The CDR3 totals 13 residues. With 4 bases removed from V and 4 bases from J, the gap between germline ends came to 8 bases. Germline V gene sequence: CDR1 SGHAT, CDR2 FQNNGV. In DNA, the CDR3 is TGTGCCAGCAGCTCGGACCCAAATCAGCCCCAGCATTTT. Protein product: CASSSDPNQPQHF.

The rearrangement links TRBV7-9 to TRBJ2-5; 7 bases line up with TRBD2. CDR1 and CDR2 from the germline V gene are SEHNR and FQNEAQ (reference sequence). The CDR3 is made up of 14 amino acids. V gave up 0 bases and J gave up 4 bases; unmatched junction bases: 2. The CDR3 sequence: CASSLATSRETQYF. The CDR3 bases are TGTGCCAGCAGCTTAGCGACTAGCCGAGAGACCCAGTACTTC.

This clone was seen only once. The chain couples TRBV5-5 to TRBJ1-6; D is ambiguous. The ends were cut back, 1 base at V and 0 bases at J, with 8 bases in the middle. Germline V gene lookup returns CDR1 SGHKS and CDR2 YYEKEE (reference sequence). CDR3 size: 16 residues. CDR3 residues: CASSLQASSYNSPLHF. CDR3 nucleotide sequence: TGTGCCAGCAGCTTGCAGGCCAGCTCCTATAATTCACCCCTCCACTTT.

The chain joins TRBV21-1 to TRBJ2-1. TRBV21-1 is described as a pseudogene. CDR3 length: 12 amino acids. CDR3 loop: CASSKETIEQFF. The CDR3 nucleotides are TGTGCCAGCAGCAAAGAAACGATTGAGCAGTTCTTC.